Each of the 10 T cell receptor beta chains below was sequenced from the same sample in a study of graft-versus-host responses after intestinal transplantation. TCRdb's copy holds only in-frame clones and misses some; the assay was immunoSEQ multiplex PCR. The data show over 100,000 clones, about 93% seen once. For these receptors, no antigen is known. Sequencing used unstimulated CD4+ T cells sorted from spleen or lymph node cells, obtained before intestinal transplant. These receptor sequences come from a human donor who received an intestinal transplant.

The chain recombines TRBV2 with TRBJ2-1; D remains unclear. V was cut by 2 bases and J by 14 bases, with 16 bases left in between. There are 13 residues in the CDR3. CDR1 and CDR2 from the germline V gene are SNHLY and FYNNEI. The CDR3 reads CASSEKEATVKFF. CDR3 DNA sequence: TGTGCCAGCAGTGAAAAGGAAGCAACTGTTAAGTTCTTC. The full variable domain, with the rest looked up from reference TRBV2 and TRBJ2-1, is EPEVTQTPSHQVTQMGQEVILRCVPISNHLYFYWYRQILGQKVEFLVSFYNNEISEKSEIFDDQFSVERPDGSNFTLKIRSTKLEDSAMYFCASSEKEATVKFFGPGTRLTVL.

With respect to this clone: The junction shows a germline mismatch at one end, possibly a read error. The gene calls are TRBV7-7 and TRBJ2-3, with TRBD1 identical over 10 bases. Germline V gives CDR1 SSHAT, CDR2 FNYEAQ (reference sequence). This CDR3 spans 15 amino acids. The CDR3 nucleotides are TGTGCTAGCAGCTCCGGGACAGGGGAGAGGATTAGAAGGTATTTT. Protein sequence: CASSSGTGERIRRYF.

In DNA, the CDR3 is TGTGCCAGCAGTTGGGCCGGGACATTCTACGAGCAGTACTTC. It is translated as CASSWAGTFYEQYF. The V and J genes are TRBV6-5 and TRBJ2-7, with TRBD1 as a possible D gene (6 bases). Germline V gene lookup returns CDR1 MNHEY and CDR2 SVGAGI. V lost 4 bases to trimming and J lost 3 bases, with 13 bases between them. The CDR3 covers 14 residues.

The chain joins TRBV27 to TRBJ2-1, with 11 bases matching TRBD2. Germline assignment: CDR1 MNHEY and CDR2 SMNVEV (reference sequence). The J segment lost 9 bases and the V segment lost 4 bases, leaving 11 bases of the junction unmatched. The CDR3 contains 16 residues. The CDR3 nucleotides are TGTGCCAGCAGTTCCGTAGCGGGAGGGCCTAGGAGTGAGCAGTTCTTC. Its protein product is CASSSVAGGPRSEQFF.

V gene TRBV11-3 combines with J gene TRBJ2-7; tentatively, D is TRBD2 (5 bases). Germline loops: CDR1 SGHNT, CDR2 YENEEA. The CDR3 sequence is 11 residues long. V was shortened by 9 bases and J by 6 bases, with 12 bases between the two germline ends. Written as DNA, the CDR3 is TGTGCCAGTCGTGGGAGAGGCGAGCAGTACTTC. This codes for CASRGRGEQYF.

The rearrangement links TRBV28 to TRBJ1-2, with a possible D match to TRBD1 (6 bases). CDR3 length: 13 residues. Germline CDR1 is MDHEN and CDR2 is SYDVKM. Deletions cut 6 bases from V and 2 bases from J, with 10 bases between. The DNA of the CDR3 is TGTGCCAGCAGGGACAGAGTAAACTATGGCTACACCTTC. Its protein is CASRDRVNYGYTF.

V usage is TRBV19 and J usage is TRBJ2-2; 11 bases agree with TRBD2. J lost 7 bases, V lost 11 bases, and 9 bases had no gene match. The CDR3 has 14 amino acids. Per the germline V gene, CDR1 is LNHDA and CDR2 is SQIVND (reference sequence). In DNA, the CDR3 is TGTGCCGGAAGTAGCGGGAGGGCCTTCGGGGAGCTGTTTTTT. Protein sequence: CAGSSGRAFGELFF.

The count of this clone is one. This chain uses TRBV5-8 with TRBJ1-5; 7 bases map to TRBD1. CDR1 SGHTS and CDR2 YDEGEE come from the germline V gene. Germline trimming cut 0 bases from V and 7 bases from J; bases unmatched to any gene: 7. CDR3 length: 15 amino acids. In DNA, the CDR3 is TGTGCCAGCAGCTTGGGACAGGGTCTAAGGCAGCCCCAGCATTTT. Translated, it gives CASSLGQGLRQPQHF.

This clone was observed a single time. This chain links TRBV12-5 with TRBJ1-2; the D gene is possibly TRBD1 (5 bases). CDR3 length: 11 amino acids. Germline values: CDR1 LGHNT, CDR2 FRNRAP. V shed 3 bases and J shed 13 bases, with 12 bases lying between them. The CDR3 DNA sequence: TGTGCTAGTGGTTTTAAGGGGCCGCCCACCTTC. Translated: CASGFKGPPTF.

The chain couples TRBV10-1 to TRBJ1-2; no firm D call. CDR3 size: 12 residues. The germline V and J ends were trimmed by 3 bases and 9 bases, with 11 bases remaining between them. From germline, CDR1 is WNHNN and CDR2 SYGVQD (reference sequence). Here the CDR3 reads CASSEGNGRYTF. For the CDR3, the DNA is TGCGCCAGCAGTGAAGGGAATGGTCGCTACACCTTC.